This T cell receptor beta chain was identified in a study of cytomegalovirus exposure and HLA in healthy donors. V shed 4 bases, J shed 7 bases, and the junction held 8 bases outside the gene matches. Germline V gene lookup returns CDR1 GTSNPN and CDR2 SVGIG (reference sequence). The CDR3 contains 13 residues. With regard to this clone: No antigen is known for it.

Use of 60 Vbeta and 13 Jbeta primers characterized the PCR. Measured with immunoSEQ multiplex PCR; TCRdb has only the in-frame clones, and not every one. The table has roughly 240,000 clones, 70% to 90% seen once. Study-wide results and caveats: HLA allele associations emerged for 16,951 TCR beta sequences in a later analysis, at 0.05 false discovery rate. Presence/absence analyses treated sequencing depth as roughly uniform across donors.

The sequenced material came from PBMCs. This TCR came from a girl aged 2 to 10 in good health and CMV-seronegative. The chain has TRBV30 and TRBJ2-7; TRBD2 matches at 9 bases. The CDR3 DNA sequence: TGTGCCTGGATTATAGCGGGAGTGGGTGAGCAGTACTTC. Translating gives CAWIIAGVGEQYF. The full variable domain, with the rest looked up from reference TRBV30 and TRBJ2-7, is SQTIHQWPATLVQPVGSPLSLECTVEGTSNPNLYWYRQAAGRGLQLLFYSVGIGQISSEVPQNLSASRPQDRQFILSSKKLLLSDSGFYLCAWIIAGVGEQYFGPGTRLTVT.